The rows below give T cell receptor beta chains drawn from one sample of a study of T cells expressing NK-cell markers. TCRdb re-analyzed the 5' RACE reads; it lists each CDR3 protein once, without DNA. In total, the table holds around 470,000 distinct CDR3 sequences. The sample taken for sequencing was blood T cells: a sorted CD56 or NKG2C T cell subset, CD4+ or CD8+ T cells, or bulk PBMC T cells (not recorded which). All receptors derive from a woman aged 50 to 60 in good health. Each CDR3 is given with its conserved first and last residue. The order of the fields is J gene, V gene, CDR3 protein.

j_call: TRBJ2-1
v_call: TRBV6-2/TRBV6-3
cdr3_aa: CASSYSPPTYNEQFF

j_call: TRBJ1-4
v_call: TRBV10-3
cdr3_aa: CAIRGTVGEKLFF

j_call: TRBJ2-7
v_call: TRBV20-1
cdr3_aa: CSAISGRADEQYF

j_call: TRBJ2-1
v_call: TRBV5-1
cdr3_aa: CASSLALGSYNEQFF

j_call: TRBJ2-3
v_call: TRBV24-1
cdr3_aa: CATSELGATSTDTQYF

j_call: TRBJ2-5
v_call: TRBV7-8
cdr3_aa: CASIAAGERKTQYF

j_call: TRBJ1-2
v_call: TRBV6-5
cdr3_aa: CATRPPGINGYTF

j_call: TRBJ2-5
v_call: TRBV11-2
cdr3_aa: CASSLDSSGQETQYF

j_call: TRBJ1-1
v_call: TRBV10-1
cdr3_aa: CASSARGPEAFF

j_call: TRBJ2-5
v_call: TRBV20-1
cdr3_aa: CSARGRALQETQYF

j_call: TRBJ2-5
v_call: TRBV11-2
cdr3_aa: CASSFRWGQETQYF

j_call: TRBJ2-3
v_call: TRBV9
cdr3_aa: CASSVGLAPDTQYF

j_call: TRBJ2-7
v_call: TRBV7-9
cdr3_aa: CASSQFQDRGYEQYF

j_call: TRBJ1-2
v_call: TRBV27
cdr3_aa: CASSTVRGSGYTF

j_call: TRBJ2-7
v_call: TRBV4-1
cdr3_aa: CASSESLAGGPYEQYF

j_call: TRBJ2-4
v_call: TRBV11-2
cdr3_aa: CASSPGGEGSLQYF

j_call: TRBJ1-1
v_call: TRBV7-9
cdr3_aa: CASSLDEKGDTEAFF

j_call: TRBJ2-7
v_call: TRBV20-1
cdr3_aa: CSAKLFVSSYEQYF

j_call: TRBJ2-7
v_call: TRBV2
cdr3_aa: CALLLDSSYEQYF

j_call: TRBJ1-2
v_call: TRBV11-2
cdr3_aa: CASSSGRPERNYGYTF

j_call: TRBJ2-3
v_call: TRBV19
cdr3_aa: CASSMTSGKTTDTQYF

j_call: TRBJ1-1
v_call: TRBV4-1
cdr3_aa: CASSHPWGYTEAFF

j_call: TRBJ2-1
v_call: TRBV27
cdr3_aa: CASTPGAGGPWNEQFF

j_call: TRBJ2-2
v_call: TRBV18
cdr3_aa: CASSPLSQTTGELFF

j_call: TRBJ1-2
v_call: TRBV19
cdr3_aa: CASSIKGQIRNGYTF

j_call: TRBJ2-3
v_call: TRBV6-5
cdr3_aa: CASSYGGHVAGEASDTQYF

j_call: TRBJ2-1
v_call: TRBV13
cdr3_aa: CASSVTSGRNEQFF

j_call: TRBJ2-7
v_call: TRBV5-1
cdr3_aa: CASKTSGTSEQYF

j_call: TRBJ2-5
v_call: TRBV11-2
cdr3_aa: CASSLMIPFGGLAGGEKETQYF

j_call: TRBJ2-1
v_call: TRBV27
cdr3_aa: CASSTGTSGRPSPFF

j_call: TRBJ2-1
v_call: TRBV20-1
cdr3_aa: CSAPNRGSEQFF

j_call: TRBJ2-1
v_call: TRBV7-2
cdr3_aa: CASSLGDRAYNEQFF

j_call: TRBJ1-3
v_call: TRBV28
cdr3_aa: CASTPWTGGNTIYF

j_call: TRBJ2-1
v_call: TRBV6-5
cdr3_aa: CASSSRGTINEQFF

j_call: TRBJ1-1
v_call: TRBV6-2/TRBV6-3
cdr3_aa: CASSYTVALTEAFF

j_call: TRBJ1-1
v_call: TRBV29-1
cdr3_aa: CAAWGLNTEAFF

j_call: TRBJ2-2
v_call: TRBV24-1
cdr3_aa: CATSDLDRGPNTGELFF

j_call: TRBJ1-2
v_call: TRBV6-2/TRBV6-3
cdr3_aa: CASSYSRRGNYGYTF

j_call: TRBJ2-5
v_call: TRBV7-2
cdr3_aa: CASSQVAVTQETQYF

j_call: TRBJ2-4
v_call: TRBV12-3/TRBV12-4
cdr3_aa: CASRDRGGIAKNIQYF

j_call: TRBJ1-1
v_call: TRBV5-1
cdr3_aa: CASSLVFGGPNTEAFF

j_call: TRBJ2-2
v_call: TRBV24-1
cdr3_aa: CATSDPDRRGELFF